The source of this TCR beta chain is a study of T cell responses to AZD1222 COVID-19 vaccine (dated by TCRdb to the early 2020s). Notes on the research overall: AZD1222 recipients given second doses at about 4 weeks or at about 12 weeks were pooled, since spike-specific TCR depth and breadth were not found to differ between the two schedules. Enrollment into the trials was organized by age into subgroups of 18-55, 56-69 and 70-plus years, and those subgroups contained roughly 160, 29 and 62 TCR-sequenced participants, respectively. TCR sequencing covered 230 to 250 trial participants: nearly 210 given two doses of AZD1222 and about 26 given two doses of MenACWY control vaccine. Findings and caveats that apply to the study as a whole: Participants were mostly white British and included more females than males, and it was suggested by the authors that clonal diversity may have been underestimated. The vaccine-associated CD4 TCRs covered the entire spike protein, and the dominant responses fell in regions 160-218 and 743-854. Conclusions about previously exposed vaccinees are limited because only six or seven AZD1222 recipients were SARS-CoV-2 seropositive at baseline. Because no day 14 peak-response samples were available, the repertoires could be characterized only after the peak T cell response. Spike-specific TCR breadth and depth rose significantly after two AZD1222 doses compared with day 0 and with MenACWY recipients. The 56-69-year group was small, and its depth increase did not reach significance, likely because of low power. Nearly half of unique spike-specific TCRs reportedly recognized epitopes outside regions mutated in the B.1.351 and B.1.1.7 variants.

CDR1 and CDR2 are read off the germline V gene as SGHTA and FQGTGA. V was cut back by 0 bases and J by 5 bases, leaving a gap of 13 bases between them. The CDR3 measures 15 amino acids from cysteine to phenylalanine. Just the 45-base CDR3 DNA is kept, in frame starting at base 1. The CDR3 regions of human TCRbeta chains were analyzed by immunosequencing. Turning to the authors' computational methods: TCRs in the repertoires were compared against a reference library of SARS-CoV-2-specific TCRs that had been generated with the MIRA antigen-specificity platform. Breadth meant the fraction of unique TCRs that were SARS-CoV-2-associated, whereas depth meant the fraction of total T cells that were SARS-CoV-2-associated. Each spike-specific TCR was assigned to its reactive spike region and to a CD4 or CD8 class using the MIRA data. Log10-transformed breadth and depth values were compared by one-way ANOVA with Sidak's multiple comparisons tests. TCRdb's version of the immuneACCESS table is confined to in-frame rearrangements and falls short of the full clone set. An unresolved V gene accounts for under half of the shortfall where checked; the remainder is of unknown origin. The V and J calls and clone size were taken over from that table, and D and trimming were inferred from the DNA. The sample yields about 150,000 clones; about nine tenths were counted once. Approximately 3.1% of the sample rests with the top ten.

In light of the paper, this sample's time point label describes: baseline before first vaccination. Vaccinee samples were obtained from the UK trials COV001 and COV002, which included a single-blind randomized controlled phase 2/3 trial of AZD1222 (ChAdOx1 nCoV-19) in healthy adults. Trial participant PBMC samples were collected at day 0 and day 28 after the second dose for TCRbeta chain sequencing. In its sample, this clone was seen once. Its cognate antigen has yet to be identified. Base qualities are not recorded, but no much larger clone differs from it by a single base. The sequence derives from an adult in good health. This sequence uses TRBV7-3 and TRBJ2-5; there is no confident call for the D gene. The specimen comprised peripheral blood, sampled on day 0 of AZD1222 vaccination. The base sequence is TGTGCCAGCAGCTTAACTAGGGCCTTAGGGGAGACCCAGTACTTC. Its translation reads: CASSLTRALGETQYF.